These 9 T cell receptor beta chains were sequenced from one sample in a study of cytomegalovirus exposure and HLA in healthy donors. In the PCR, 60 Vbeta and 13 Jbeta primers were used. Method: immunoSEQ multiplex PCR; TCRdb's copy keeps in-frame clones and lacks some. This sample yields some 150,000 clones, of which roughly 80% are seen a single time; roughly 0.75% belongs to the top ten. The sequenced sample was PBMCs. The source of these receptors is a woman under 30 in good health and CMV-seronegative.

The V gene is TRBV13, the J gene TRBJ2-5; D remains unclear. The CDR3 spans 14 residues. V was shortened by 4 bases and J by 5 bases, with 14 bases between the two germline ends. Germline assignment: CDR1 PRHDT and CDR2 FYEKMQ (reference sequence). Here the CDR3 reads CASSSRPHGETQYF. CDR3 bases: TGTGCCAGCAGCTCCCGGCCCCACGGGGAGACCCAGTACTTC.

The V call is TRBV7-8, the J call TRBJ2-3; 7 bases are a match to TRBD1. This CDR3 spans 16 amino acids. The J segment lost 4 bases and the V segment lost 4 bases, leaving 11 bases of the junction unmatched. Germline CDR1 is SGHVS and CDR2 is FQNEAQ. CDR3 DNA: TGTGCCAGCAGCTCCTACAGGGGCGAGGTCGCAGATACGCAGTATTTT. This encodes CASSSYRGEVADTQYF.

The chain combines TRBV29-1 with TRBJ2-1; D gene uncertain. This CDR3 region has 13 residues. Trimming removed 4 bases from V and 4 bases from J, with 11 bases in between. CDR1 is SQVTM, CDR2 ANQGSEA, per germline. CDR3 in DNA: TGCAGCGTTGGGGCTGTTTCTTACAATGAGCAGTTCTTC. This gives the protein CSVGAVSYNEQFF.

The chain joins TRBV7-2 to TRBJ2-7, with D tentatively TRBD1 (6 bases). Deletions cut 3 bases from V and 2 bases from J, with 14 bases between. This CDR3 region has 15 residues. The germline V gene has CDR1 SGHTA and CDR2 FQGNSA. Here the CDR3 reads CASSFTTGSPYEQYF. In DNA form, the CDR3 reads TGTGCCAGCAGCTTTACCACAGGGAGTCCCTACGAGCAGTACTTC.

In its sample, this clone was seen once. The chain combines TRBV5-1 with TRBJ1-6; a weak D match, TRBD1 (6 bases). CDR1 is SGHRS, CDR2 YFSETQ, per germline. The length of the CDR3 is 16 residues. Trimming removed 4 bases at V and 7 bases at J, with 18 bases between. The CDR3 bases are TGCGCCAGCAGCCGAACGGGGGGCGGAGGGAATTCACCCCTCCACTTT. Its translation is CASSRTGGGGNSPLHF. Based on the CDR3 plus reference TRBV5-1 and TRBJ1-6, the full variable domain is KAGVTQTPRYLIKTRGQQVTLSCSPISGHRSVSWYQQTPGQGLQFLFEYFSETQRNKGNFPGRFSGRQFSNSRSEMNVSTLELGDSALYLCASSRTGGGGNSPLHFGNGTRLTVT.

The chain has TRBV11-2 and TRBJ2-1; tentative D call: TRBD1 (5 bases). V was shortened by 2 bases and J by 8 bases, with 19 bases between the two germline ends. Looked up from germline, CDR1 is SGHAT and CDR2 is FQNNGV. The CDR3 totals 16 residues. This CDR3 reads CASSLRGQLRNDEQFF. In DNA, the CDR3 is TGTGCCAGCAGCTTAAGGGGCCAACTAAGAAACGATGAGCAGTTCTTC.

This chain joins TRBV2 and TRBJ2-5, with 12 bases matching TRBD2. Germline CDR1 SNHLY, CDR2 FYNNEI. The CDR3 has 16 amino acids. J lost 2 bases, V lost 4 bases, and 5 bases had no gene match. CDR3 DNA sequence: TGTGCCAGCAGTGGCCCCGGGACTAGCGGGCAAGAGACCCAGTACTTC. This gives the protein CASSGPGTSGQETQYF.

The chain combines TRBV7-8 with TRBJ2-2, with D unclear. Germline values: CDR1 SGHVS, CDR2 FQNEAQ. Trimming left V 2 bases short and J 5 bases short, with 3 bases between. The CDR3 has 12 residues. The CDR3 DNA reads TGTGCCAGCAGCTTACCGACCGGGGAGCTGTTTTTT. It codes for CASSLPTGELFF.

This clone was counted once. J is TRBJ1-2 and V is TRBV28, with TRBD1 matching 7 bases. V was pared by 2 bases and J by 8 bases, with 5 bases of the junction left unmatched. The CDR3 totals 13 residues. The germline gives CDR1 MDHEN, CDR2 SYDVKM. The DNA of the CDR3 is TGTGCCAGCAGTTTAGACCTGGACAGGGGCTACACCTTC. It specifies CASSLDLDRGYTF.